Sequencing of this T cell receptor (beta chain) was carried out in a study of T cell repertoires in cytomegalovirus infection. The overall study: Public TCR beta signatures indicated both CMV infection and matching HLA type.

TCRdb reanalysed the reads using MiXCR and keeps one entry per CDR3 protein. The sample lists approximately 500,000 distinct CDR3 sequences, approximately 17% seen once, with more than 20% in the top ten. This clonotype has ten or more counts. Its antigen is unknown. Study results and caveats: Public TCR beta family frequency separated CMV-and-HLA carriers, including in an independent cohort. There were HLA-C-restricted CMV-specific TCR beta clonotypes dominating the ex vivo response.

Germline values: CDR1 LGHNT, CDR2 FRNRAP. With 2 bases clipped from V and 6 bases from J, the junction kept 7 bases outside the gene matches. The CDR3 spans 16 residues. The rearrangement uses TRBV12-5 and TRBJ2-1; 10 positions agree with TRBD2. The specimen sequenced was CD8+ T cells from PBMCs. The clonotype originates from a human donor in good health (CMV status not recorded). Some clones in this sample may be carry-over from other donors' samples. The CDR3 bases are TGTGCTAGTGGTTTGATCCCAGCGGGGGGGGTCAATGAGCAGTTCTTC. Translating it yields CASGLIPAGGVNEQFF.